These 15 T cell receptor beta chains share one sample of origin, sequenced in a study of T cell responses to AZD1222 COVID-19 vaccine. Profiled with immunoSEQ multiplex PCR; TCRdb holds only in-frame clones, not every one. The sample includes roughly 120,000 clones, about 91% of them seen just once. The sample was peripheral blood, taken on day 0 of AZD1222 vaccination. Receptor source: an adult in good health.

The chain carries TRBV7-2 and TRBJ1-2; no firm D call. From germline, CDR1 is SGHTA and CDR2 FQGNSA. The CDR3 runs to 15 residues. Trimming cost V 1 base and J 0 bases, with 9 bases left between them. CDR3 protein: CASSLGGQSNYGYTF. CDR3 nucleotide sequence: TGTGCCAGCAGCTTAGGAGGCCAGTCTAACTATGGCTACACCTTC.

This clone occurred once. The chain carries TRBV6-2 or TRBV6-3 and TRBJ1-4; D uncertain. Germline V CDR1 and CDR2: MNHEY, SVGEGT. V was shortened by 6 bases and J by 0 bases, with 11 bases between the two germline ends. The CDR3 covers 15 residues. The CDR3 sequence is CASRPRRTTNEKLFF. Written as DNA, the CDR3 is TGTGCCAGCAGGCCTCGAAGGACAACTAATGAAAAACTGTTTTTT.

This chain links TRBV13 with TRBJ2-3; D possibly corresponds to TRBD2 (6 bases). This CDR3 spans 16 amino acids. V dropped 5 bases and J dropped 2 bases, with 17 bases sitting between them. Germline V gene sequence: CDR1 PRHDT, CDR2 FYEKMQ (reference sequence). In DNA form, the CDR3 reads TGTGCCAGCAGCCCAAAACCGGGACTGAACACAGATACGCAGTATTTT. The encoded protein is CASSPKPGLNTDTQYF.

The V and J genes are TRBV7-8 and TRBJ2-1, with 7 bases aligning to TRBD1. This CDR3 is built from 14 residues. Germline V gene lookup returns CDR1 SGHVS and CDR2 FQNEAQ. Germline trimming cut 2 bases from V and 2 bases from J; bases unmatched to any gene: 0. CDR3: CASSLRGPYNEQFF. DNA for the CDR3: TGTGCCAGCAGCTTAAGGGGGCCCTACAATGAGCAGTTCTTC. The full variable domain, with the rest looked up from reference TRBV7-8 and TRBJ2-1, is GAGVSQSPRYKVAKRGQDVALRCDPISGHVSLFWYQQALGQGPEFLTYFQNEAQLDKSGLPSDRFFAERPEGSVSTLKIQRTQQEDSAVYLCASSLRGPYNEQFFGPGTRLTVL.

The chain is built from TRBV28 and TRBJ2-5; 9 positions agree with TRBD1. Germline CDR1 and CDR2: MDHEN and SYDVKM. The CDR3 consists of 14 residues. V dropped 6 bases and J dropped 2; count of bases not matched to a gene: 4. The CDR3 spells CASRLGTGQETQYF. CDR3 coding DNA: TGTGCCAGCAGACTGGGGACAGGGCAAGAGACCCAGTACTTC. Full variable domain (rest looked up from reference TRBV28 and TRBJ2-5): DVKVTQSSRYLVKRTGEKVFLECVQDMDHENMFWYRQDPGLGLRLIYFSYDVKMKEKGDIPEGYSVSREKKERFSLILESASTNQTSMYLCASRLGTGQETQYFGPGTRLLVL.

This CDR3 reads CASSQDTSHNTDTQYF. The CDR3 coding sequence is TGTGCCAGCAGCCAAGATACTAGCCACAACACAGATACGCAGTATTTT. The chain joins TRBV4-2 to TRBJ2-3; D is perhaps TRBD2 (6 bases). This CDR3 has 16 residues. CDR1 LGHNA and CDR2 YNFKEQ come from the germline V gene. The V gene lost 0 bases and the J gene lost 2 bases, with 12 bases spanning the gap.

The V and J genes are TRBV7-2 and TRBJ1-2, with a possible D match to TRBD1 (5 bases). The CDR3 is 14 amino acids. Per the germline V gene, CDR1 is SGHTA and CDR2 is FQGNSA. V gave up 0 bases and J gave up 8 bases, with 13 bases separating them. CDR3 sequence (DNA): TGTGCCAGCAGCTTAGCCCCCACAGGAGGAGGCTACACCTTC. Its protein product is CASSLAPTGGGYTF.

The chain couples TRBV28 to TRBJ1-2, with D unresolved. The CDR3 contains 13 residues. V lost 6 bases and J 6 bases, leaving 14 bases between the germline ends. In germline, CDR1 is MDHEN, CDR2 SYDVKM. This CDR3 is CASSSTSSNGYTF. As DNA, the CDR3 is TGTGCCAGCAGCTCTACATCTTCGAATGGCTACACCTTC.

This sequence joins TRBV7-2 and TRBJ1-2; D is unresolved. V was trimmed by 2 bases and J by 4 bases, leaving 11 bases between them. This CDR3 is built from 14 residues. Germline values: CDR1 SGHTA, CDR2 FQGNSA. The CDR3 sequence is CASSLPYSAYGYTF. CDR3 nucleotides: TGTGCCAGCAGCTTACCATACAGTGCCTATGGCTACACCTTC.

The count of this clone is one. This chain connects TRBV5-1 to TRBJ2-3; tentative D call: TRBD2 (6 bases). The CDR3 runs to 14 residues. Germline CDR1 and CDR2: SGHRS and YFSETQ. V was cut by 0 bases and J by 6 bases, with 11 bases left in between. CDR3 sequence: CASSLAGVGDTQYF. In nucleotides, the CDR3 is TGCGCCAGCAGCTTGGCGGGGGTGGGCGATACGCAGTATTTT.

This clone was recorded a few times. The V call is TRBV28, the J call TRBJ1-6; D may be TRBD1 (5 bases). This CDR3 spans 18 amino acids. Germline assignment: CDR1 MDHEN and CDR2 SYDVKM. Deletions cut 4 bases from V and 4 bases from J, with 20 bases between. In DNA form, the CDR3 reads TGTGCCAGCAGTTCCCCGGGCGGGGGTGGACTTTATAATTCACCCCTCCACTTT. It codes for CASSSPGGGGLYNSPLHF.

CDR3 sequence: CASSLRSGNEKLFF. Written as DNA, the CDR3 is TGTGCCAGCAGCTTACGATCGGGGAATGAAAAACTGTTTTTT. The chain uses TRBV7-9 and TRBJ1-4; D not certain. Germline loops: CDR1 SEHNR, CDR2 FQNEAQ (reference sequence). The V end lost 2 bases, the J end lost 5 bases, and 9 bases lay between the germline ends. The CDR3 runs to 14 residues.

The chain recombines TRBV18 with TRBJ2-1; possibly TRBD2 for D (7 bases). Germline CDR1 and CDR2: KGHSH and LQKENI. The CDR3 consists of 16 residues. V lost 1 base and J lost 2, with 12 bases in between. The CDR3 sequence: CASSPQGGYPYNEQFF. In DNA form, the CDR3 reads TGTGCCAGCTCACCACAGGGGGGGTACCCCTACAATGAGCAGTTCTTC.

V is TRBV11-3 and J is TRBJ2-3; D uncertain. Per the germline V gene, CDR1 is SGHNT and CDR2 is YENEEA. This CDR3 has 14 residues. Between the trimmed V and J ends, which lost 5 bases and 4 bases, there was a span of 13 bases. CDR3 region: CASSPALHPDTQYF. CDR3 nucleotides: TGTGCCAGCAGCCCGGCCCTTCACCCAGATACGCAGTATTTT. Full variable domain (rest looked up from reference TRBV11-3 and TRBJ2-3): EAGVVQSPRYKIIEKKQPVAFWCNPISGHNTLYWYLQNLGQGPELLIRYENEEAVDDSQLPKDRFSAERLKGVDSTLKIQPAELGDSAVYLCASSPALHPDTQYFGPGTRLTVL.

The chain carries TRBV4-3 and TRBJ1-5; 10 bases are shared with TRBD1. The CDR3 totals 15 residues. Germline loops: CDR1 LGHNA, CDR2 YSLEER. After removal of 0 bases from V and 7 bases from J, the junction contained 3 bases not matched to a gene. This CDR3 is CASSQDRTGGQPQHF. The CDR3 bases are TGCGCCAGCAGCCAAGATCGGACAGGGGGGCAGCCCCAGCATTTT.